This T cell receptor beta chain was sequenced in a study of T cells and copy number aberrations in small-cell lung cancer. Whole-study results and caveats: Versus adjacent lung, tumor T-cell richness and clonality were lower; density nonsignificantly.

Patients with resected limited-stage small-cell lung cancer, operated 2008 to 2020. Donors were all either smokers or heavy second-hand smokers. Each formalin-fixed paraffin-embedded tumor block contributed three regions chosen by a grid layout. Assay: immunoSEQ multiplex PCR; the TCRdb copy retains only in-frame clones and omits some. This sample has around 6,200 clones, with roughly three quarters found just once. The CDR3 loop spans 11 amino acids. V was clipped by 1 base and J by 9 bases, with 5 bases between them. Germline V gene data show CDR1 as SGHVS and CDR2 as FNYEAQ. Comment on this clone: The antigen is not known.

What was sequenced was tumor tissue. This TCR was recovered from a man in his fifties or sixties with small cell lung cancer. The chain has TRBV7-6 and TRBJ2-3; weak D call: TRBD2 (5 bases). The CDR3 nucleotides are TGTGCCAGCAGCTTAGGAGGGACGCAGTATTTT. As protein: CASSLGGTQYF.